This entry lists 21 T cell receptor beta chains sequenced from one sample in a study of T-cell memory formation after mild COVID-19. TCRdb re-derived calls from the 5' RACE reads in MiXCR, one entry per CDR3 protein. The table shows roughly 560,000 distinct CDR3 sequences, with 20% occurring only once. Sequenced: PBMCs or a T cell subset sorted from them (not recorded which). These receptor sequences come from an adult woman who had mild COVID-19 (a few samples of this study predate the infection). Cell type and time point are not known.

This chain uses TRBV15 with TRBJ2-5, with 8 bases that match TRBD1. The J segment lost 5 bases and the V segment lost 0 bases, leaving 8 bases of the junction unmatched. There are 16 residues in the CDR3. Germline V gene sequence: CDR1 LNHNV, CDR2 YYDKDF (reference sequence). Here the CDR3 reads CATSRDRTGRSETQYF. The CDR3 DNA follows: TGTGCCACCAGCAGAGATCGGACAGGGAGGTCGGAGACCCAGTACTTC.

The chain combines TRBV11-1 with TRBJ2-7; 13 bases match TRBD2. The junction had 6 bases not matched to a gene; V was cut back by 4 bases and J by 3 bases. This CDR3 has 16 residues. Germline V gives CDR1 SGHAT, CDR2 FQDESV (reference sequence). This CDR3 reads CASSWGLAGTNYEQYF. Here the CDR3 DNA reads TGTGCCAGCAGCTGGGGACTAGCGGGAACAAACTACGAGCAGTACTTC. Full variable domain (rest looked up from reference TRBV11-1 and TRBJ2-7): EAEVAQSPRYKITEKSQAVAFWCDPISGHATLYWYRQILGQGPELLVQFQDESVVDDSQLPKDRFSAERLKGVDSTLKIQPAELGDSAMYLCASSWGLAGTNYEQYFGPGTRLTVT.

For the CDR3, the DNA is TGTGCCACCCGGACAGGCGAGAGCGAGCAGTACTTC. It is translated as CATRTGESEQYF. The rearrangement links TRBV7-3 to TRBJ2-7, with 7 bases that match TRBD1. The CDR3 sequence is 12 residues long. The V segment lost 10 bases and the J segment 6 bases; nucleotides outside the gene matches: 9. Germline V gene sequence: CDR1 SGHTA, CDR2 FQGTGA.

V gene TRBV4-1 combines with J gene TRBJ1-5, with a possible D match to TRBD1 (5 bases). The CDR3 length is 14 residues. V lost 1 base and J 5 bases, leaving 9 bases between the germline ends. Germline V gene sequence: CDR1 MGHRA, CDR2 YSYEKL. The CDR3 loop reads CASSQVGTDQPQHF. The CDR3 coding sequence is TGCGCCAGCAGCCAAGTAGGGACGGATCAGCCCCAGCATTTT.

There are a few counts of this clonotype. The rearrangement uses TRBV5-1 and TRBJ2-5; TRBD2 agrees at 8 bases. The CDR3 sequence is 17 residues long. Germline-derived CDR1 and CDR2 are SGHRS and YFSETQ. After removal of 4 bases from V and 5 bases from J, the junction contained 16 bases not matched to a gene. The CDR3 here is CASSHRGAGETFETQYF. CDR3 sequence (DNA): TGCGCCAGCAGCCACAGAGGAGCGGGAGAAACTTTTGAGACCCAGTACTTC.

This clonotype showed up just a few times. The J gene is TRBJ2-4, the V gene TRBV4-1, with 10 bases fitting TRBD2. The germline V gene encodes CDR1 MGHRA and CDR2 YSYEKL. There are 16 residues in the CDR3. The J segment lost 13 bases and the V segment lost 2 bases, leaving 14 bases of the junction unmatched. CDR3 coding DNA: TGCGCCAGCAGCCAACAATTCGTCCAGCGGGGGGGAGGGCAGTACTTC. Translated: CASSQQFVQRGGGQYF.

V gene TRBV9 combines with J gene TRBJ2-3; 8 bases line up with TRBD1. CDR1 SGDLS and CDR2 YYNGEE come from the germline V gene. Losses at the gene ends were 4 bases for V and 10 bases for J; bases not matched to a gene: 11. The CDR3 consists of 14 residues. Here the CDR3 reads CASSPTTGALSQYF. The DNA for the CDR3 is TGTGCCAGCAGCCCGACGACAGGGGCCCTCTCGCAGTATTTT.

This clonotype has only a few counts. The chain employs TRBV5-1 and TRBJ1-2; D remains ambiguous. This CDR3 spans 14 amino acids. Germline V gene lookup returns CDR1 SGHRS and CDR2 YFSETQ. Trimming cost V 0 bases and J 6 bases, with 12 bases left between them. CDR3 nucleotide sequence: TGCGCCAGCAGCTTGGGGGGAGACATCCATGGCTACACCTTC. It encodes CASSLGGDIHGYTF. The full variable domain, rest sourced from reference TRBV5-1 and TRBJ1-2, is KAGVTQTPRYLIKTRGQQVTLSCSPISGHRSVSWYQQTPGQGLQFLFEYFSETQRNKGNFPGRFSGRQFSNSRSEMNVSTLELGDSALYLCASSLGGDIHGYTFGSGTRLTVV.

The gene calls are TRBV6-6 and TRBJ1-5; unclear D gene. V dropped 0 bases and J dropped 2 bases, with 8 bases sitting between them. Germline V CDR1 and CDR2: MNHNY, SVGAGI (reference sequence). This CDR3 region has 15 residues. The CDR3 is CASSYSVGGNQPQHF. CDR3 coding DNA: TGTGCCAGCAGTTACTCCGTGGGAGGCAATCAGCCCCAGCATTTT.

This sequence joins TRBV12-3 or TRBV12-4 and TRBJ2-5; 14 bases match TRBD2. CDR3 size: 14 residues. V was clipped by 9 bases and J by 9 bases; unmatched bases: 9. The CDR3 region is CASRLAGGFEAQYF. The CDR3 DNA is TGTGCCAGTCGACTAGCGGGGGGGTTTGAGGCCCAGTACTTC.

This clonotype was found many times. The chain joins TRBV12-3 or TRBV12-4 to TRBJ1-1; D is uncertain. The CDR3 extends over 13 amino acids. Trimming removed 6 bases from V and 1 base from J, with 9 bases in between. CDR3 DNA: TGTGCCAGCAGCTTAAACGGGAACACTGAAGCTTTCTTT. It yields the protein CASSLNGNTEAFF.

The chain's CDR3 is CASLRGSSYEQYF. DNA of the CDR3: TGTGCCAGCCTCCGGGGCAGCTCCTACGAGCAGTACTTC. V and J are TRBV12-3 or TRBV12-4 and TRBJ2-7, with D perhaps TRBD1 or TRBD2 (5 bases each). V was clipped by 8 bases and J by 0 bases, with 11 bases between them. The CDR3 spans 13 residues.

The chain uses TRBV27 and TRBJ1-6; D call uncertain. The CDR3 is 14 residues long. In germline, CDR1 is MNHEY, CDR2 SMNVEV (reference sequence). The V and J ends lost 7 bases and 6 bases respectively, with 13 bases between them. The CDR3 sequence is CASTFGIPNSPLHF. CDR3 sequence (DNA): TGTGCCAGCACCTTCGGGATTCCTAATTCACCCCTCCACTTT.

The V gene is TRBV7-6, the J gene TRBJ1-6; no definite D call. This CDR3 spans 16 amino acids. The V and J ends lost 4 bases and 7 bases respectively, with 17 bases between them. Per germline, CDR1 SGHVS and CDR2 FNYEAQ. The DNA for the CDR3 is TGTGCCAGCAGCTCCCTCGGGGAACAATTGAATTCACCCCTCCACTTT. It translates to CASSSLGEQLNSPLHF.

The chain joins TRBV6-2 or TRBV6-3 to TRBJ1-2; 9 bases match TRBD1. This CDR3 region has 15 residues. After removal of 4 bases from V and 4 bases from J, the junction contained 7 bases not matched to a gene. Germline V gene data show CDR1 as MNHEY and CDR2 as SVGEGT. In DNA form, the CDR3 reads TGTGCCAGCAGTTCACGGACAGGGGCCTCCTATGGCTACACCTTC. Protein: CASSSRTGASYGYTF.

This clonotype has only a few counts. The chain uses TRBV2 and TRBJ1-6; 7 bases fit TRBD1. The germline CDR1 and CDR2 sequences are SNHLY and FYNNEI. The CDR3 totals 13 residues. Unmatched junction bases numbered 3, after V lost 6 bases and J lost 7 bases. This CDR3 reads CASSGQENSPLHF. The CDR3 DNA is TGTGCCAGCAGCGGACAGGAAAATTCACCCCTCCACTTT.

This clonotype was counted ten times or more. The chain is built from TRBV3-1 and TRBJ2-7; 7 bases are shared with TRBD2. Trimming at V came to 1 base and at J to 2 bases, leaving 2 bases not matched to a gene. The CDR3 extends over 14 amino acids. Looked up from germline, CDR1 is LGHDT and CDR2 is YNNKEL (reference sequence). CDR3 sequence: CASSQAGGTYEQYF. The CDR3 DNA is TGTGCCAGCAGCCAAGCGGGGGGAACCTACGAGCAGTACTTC.

The chain is built from TRBV7-2 and TRBJ2-1, with TRBD2 matching over 12 bases. After removal of 5 bases from V and 10 bases from J, the junction contained 6 bases not matched to a gene. Per germline, CDR1 SGHTA and CDR2 FQGNSA. The CDR3 sequence is 14 residues long. DNA for the CDR3: TGTGCCAGCAGCCCCGGACTAGCGGGACGAGAGCAGTTCTTC. This sequence encodes CASSPGLAGREQFF. Combining the CDR3 with reference TRBV7-2 and TRBJ2-1 gives the whole variable domain GAGVSQSPSNKVTEKGKDVELRCDPISGHTALYWYRQSLGQGLEFLIYFQGNSAPDKSGLPSDRFSAERTGGSVSTLTIQRTQQEDSAVYLCASSPGLAGREQFFGPGTRLTVL.

This chain connects TRBV30 to TRBJ2-7; D is uncertain. Germline lookup yields CDR1 GTSNPN and CDR2 SVGIG (reference sequence). V was cut by 0 bases and J by 0 bases, with 6 bases left in between. The CDR3 is 13 residues long. CDR3: CAWSVVFSYEQYF. CDR3 in DNA: TGTGCCTGGAGTGTCGTGTTCTCCTACGAGCAGTACTTC.

This clonotype was seen a handful of times. The chain employs TRBV7-3 and TRBJ2-1; TRBD1 aligns across 10 bases. The CDR3 is made up of 13 amino acids. V was clipped by 5 bases and J by 8 bases; unmatched bases: 3. The germline gives CDR1 SGHTA, CDR2 FQGTGA. CDR3 sequence (DNA): TGTGCCAGCAGCCCGGACAGGGGGGATGAGCAGTTCTTC. Residues: CASSPDRGDEQFF. Full variable domain (missing parts from reference TRBV7-3 and TRBJ2-1): GAGVSQTPSNKVTEKGKYVELRCDPISGHTALYWYRQSLGQGPEFLIYFQGTGAADDSGLPNDRFFAVRPEGSVSTLKIQRTERGDSAVYLCASSPDRGDEQFFGPGTRLTVL.

This clonotype has just a few counts. The genes are TRBV5-1 and TRBJ2-2; D unclear. The CDR3 loop spans 14 amino acids. Per germline, CDR1 SGHRS and CDR2 YFSETQ. The ends were cut back, 0 bases at V and 4 bases at J, with 7 bases in the middle. DNA of the CDR3: TGCGCCAGCAGCTTGGTAGTAACCACCGGGGAGCTGTTTTTT. Translation gives CASSLVVTTGELFF. Looking up the rest from reference TRBV5-1 and TRBJ2-2 gives the full variable domain: KAGVTQTPRYLIKTRGQQVTLSCSPISGHRSVSWYQQTPGQGLQFLFEYFSETQRNKGNFPGRFSGRQFSNSRSEMNVSTLELGDSALYLCASSLVVTTGELFFGEGSRLTVL.